The 26 T cell receptor beta chains presented below share a single source sample, sequenced in a study of T-cell reconstitution after alpha-beta-depleted transplantation in children. Unique molecular identifiers were incorporated into the prepared TCRbeta library. TCRdb processed the PCR reads anew with MiXCR; each CDR3 protein has one entry. The table records 500,000 to 600,000 distinct CDR3 sequences, 32% of them present only once. Material: PBMCs from the stem cell graft donor, obtained from the stem cell graft. The receptors derive from a human donor who donated a stem cell graft to a child with aplastic anemia.

The chain links TRBV7-7 to TRBJ1-6; 12 bases are shared with TRBD1. After removal of 6 bases from V and 11 bases from J, the junction contained 5 bases not matched to a gene. The CDR3 length is 14 residues. CDR1 and CDR2 (germline): SSHAT, FNYEAQ (reference sequence). CDR3 in amino acids: CASRPGQGAAPLHF. CDR3 nucleotides: TGTGCCAGCAGACCGGGACAGGGGGCTGCACCCCTCCACTTT.

This chain uses TRBV11-2 with TRBJ1-5, with D possibly TRBD1 on 5 matching bases. CDR3 length equals 15 residues. Trimming shortened V by 3 bases and J by 3 bases, and 12 bases separated the two germline ends. Germline CDR1 SGHAT, CDR2 FQNNGV. As DNA, the CDR3 is TGTGCCAGCAGCTTGGAGGGGAGACCCAATCAGCCCCAGCATTTT. It yields the protein CASSLEGRPNQPQHF.

The rearrangement links TRBV7-2 to TRBJ1-6, with D perhaps TRBD1 (6 bases). There are 14 residues in the CDR3. The ends were cut back, 1 base at V and 10 bases at J, with 11 bases in the middle. Germline V lookup: CDR1 SGHTA, CDR2 FQGNSA. The CDR3 region is CASSLVRGGSPLHF. The CDR3 region has the DNA TGTGCCAGCAGCTTAGTCAGGGGAGGCTCACCCCTCCACTTT.

This clonotype showed up just a few times. The gene calls are TRBV5-1 and TRBJ2-7; 10 nucleotides agree with TRBD1. Germline CDR1 and CDR2: SGHRS and YFSETQ. Germline trimming cut 4 bases from V and 5 bases from J; bases unmatched to any gene: 9. The CDR3 contains 15 residues. CDR3 in DNA: TGCGCCAGCAGCCCAGGACAGGGGGTTTTCCACGAGCAGTACTTC. It yields the protein CASSPGQGVFHEQYF.

The chain has TRBV5-6 and TRBJ1-1; perhaps TRBD1 as D (6 bases). Trimming shortened V by 4 bases and J by 8 bases, and 12 bases separated the two germline ends. Per the germline V gene, CDR1 is SGHDT and CDR2 is YYEEEE. CDR3 length: 12 amino acids. The CDR3 reads CASSPAGAEAFF. In nucleotides, the CDR3 is TGTGCCAGCAGCCCGGCAGGGGCAGAAGCTTTCTTT.

The V and J genes are TRBV29-1 and TRBJ2-3, with 7 nucleotides matching TRBD2. Germline CDR1 and CDR2: SQVTM and ANQGSEA. The CDR3 spans 14 residues. V was pared by 4 bases and J by 1 base, with 5 bases of the junction left unmatched. The CDR3 region has the DNA TGCAGCGTTGTCCGCCTAGCGGGCACAGATACGCAGTATTTT. It specifies CSVVRLAGTDTQYF.

V usage is TRBV24-1 and J usage is TRBJ1-2, with 8 bases that match TRBD1. The germline CDR1 and CDR2 sequences are KGHDR and SFDVKD. The junction had 10 bases not matched to a gene; V was cut back by 4 bases and J by 7 bases. The length of the CDR3 is 15 residues. The DNA of the CDR3 is TGTGCCACCAGTGACTACCGGGACAGGTCGGCTGGCTACACCTTC. Translation gives CATSDYRDRSAGYTF.

The V call is TRBV30, the J call TRBJ1-1; 12 bases fit TRBD1. CDR3 length: 17 amino acids. CDR1 and CDR2 from the germline V gene are GTSNPN and SVGIG (reference sequence). The V segment lost 6 bases and the J segment 5 bases; nucleotides outside the gene matches: 16. The CDR3 coding sequence is TGTGCCTGCCCCCCGGGACAGGGGGCGCGGGTGAGGACTGAAGCTTTCTTT. Its translation: CACPPGQGARVRTEAFF. The complete variable domain, with remaining parts taken from reference TRBV30 and TRBJ1-1, reads SQTIHQWPATLVQPVGSPLSLECTVEGTSNPNLYWYRQAAGRGLQLLFYSVGIGQISSEVPQNLSASRPQDRQFILSSKKLLLSDSGFYLCACPPGQGARVRTEAFFGQGTRLTVV.

The V call is TRBV5-1, the J call TRBJ2-2; 7 nucleotides agree with TRBD1. Germline CDR1 reads SGHRS; CDR2 reads YFSETQ. V lost 0 bases and J lost 4; bases outside the gene matches: 3. CDR3 length: 15 residues. The DNA for the CDR3 is TGCGCCAGCAGCTTGGAGACAGGGACCACCGGGGAGCTGTTTTTT. Its translation: CASSLETGTTGELFF. The full variable domain, its missing parts supplied by reference TRBV5-1 and TRBJ2-2, is KAGVTQTPRYLIKTRGQQVTLSCSPISGHRSVSWYQQTPGQGLQFLFEYFSETQRNKGNFPGRFSGRQFSNSRSEMNVSTLELGDSALYLCASSLETGTTGELFFGEGSRLTVL.

The chain joins TRBV20-1 to TRBJ1-2; 8 nucleotides align to TRBD1. V lost 2 bases, J lost 7 bases, and 9 bases stayed unmatched. CDR3 length equals 14 residues. The germline CDR1 and CDR2 sequences are DFQATT and SNEGSKA (reference sequence). The CDR3 nucleotides are TGCAGTGCTAGATCTGGCAGGGGGCGCGCTGGCTACACCTTC. Its protein is CSARSGRGRAGYTF.

CDR3 sequence: CSVGDRGLDTGELFF. DNA of the CDR3: TGCAGCGTTGGGGACAGGGGGCTAGACACCGGGGAGCTGTTTTTT. The rearrangement links TRBV29-1 to TRBJ2-2; TRBD1 agrees at 12 bases. Germline values: CDR1 SQVTM, CDR2 ANQGSEA. Unmatched junction bases numbered 3, after V lost 4 bases and J lost 3 bases. The CDR3 is 15 amino acids.

This clonotype was observed once. The chain couples TRBV9 to TRBJ2-2, with 10 positions matching TRBD2. This CDR3 comprises 18 residues. The germline gives CDR1 SGDLS, CDR2 YYNGEE. V lost 4 bases, J lost 6 bases, and 15 bases stayed unmatched. DNA of the CDR3: TGTGCCAGCAGCACCTCGTCCGCTAGCGGGAGAATGTCCGGGGAGCTGTTTTTT. Protein sequence: CASSTSSASGRMSGELFF.

This clonotype appeared a few times. The chain uses TRBV4-2 and TRBJ1-4; D unclear. The germline CDR1 and CDR2 sequences are LGHNA and YNFKEQ. The CDR3 is 13 residues long. With 1 base removed from V and 8 bases from J, the gap between germline ends came to 8 bases. This chain's CDR3 is CASSQGQEEKLFF. The CDR3 DNA reads as TGTGCCAGCAGCCAAGGGCAAGAGGAAAAACTGTTTTTT.

V is TRBV18 and J is TRBJ1-5, with a tentative D call TRBD1 (5 bases). From germline, CDR1 is KGHSH and CDR2 LQKENI. The CDR3 length is 20 residues. The germline V and J ends were trimmed by 2 bases and 0 bases, with 23 bases remaining between them. The CDR3 sequence: CASSPRARDRDRHSNQPQHF. The DNA of the CDR3 is TGTGCCAGCTCACCAAGGGCGCGGGACCGGGATCGTCATAGCAATCAGCCCCAGCATTTT.

This clonotype was detected a few times. The CDR3 bases are TGTGCCAGCAGCTTCGGTGGCGGGGCAGCCTACAATGAGCAGTTCTTC. Protein sequence: CASSFGGGAAYNEQFF. The chain carries TRBV5-4 and TRBJ2-1; D might be TRBD2 (6 bases). CDR1 and CDR2 (germline): SGHNT, YYREEE (reference sequence). The CDR3 consists of 16 residues. Trimming took 2 bases from V and 2 from J, leaving 14 bases between them.

This clonotype was observed a few times. This rearrangement joins TRBV13 to TRBJ2-4; TRBD1 aligns across 7 bases. V shed 5 bases, J shed 1 base, and the junction held 2 bases outside the gene matches. The CDR3 sequence is 14 residues long. CDR1 and CDR2 from the germline V gene are PRHDT and FYEKMQ (reference sequence). The CDR3 coding sequence is TGTGCCAGCAGCACCAGGGGGGCCAAAAACATTCAGTACTTC. Translating it yields CASSTRGAKNIQYF. The whole variable domain, remainder taken from reference TRBV13 and TRBJ2-4, is AAGVIQSPRHLIKEKRETATLKCYPIPRHDTVYWYQQGPGQDPQFLISFYEKMQSDKGSIPDRFSAQQFSDYHSELNMSSLELGDSALYFCASSTRGAKNIQYFGAGTRLSVL.

J is TRBJ1-3 and V is TRBV20-1; the match to TRBD1 covers 8 bases. From germline, CDR1 is DFQATT and CDR2 SNEGSKA (reference sequence). The CDR3 consists of 13 residues. V dropped 8 bases and J dropped 3; count of bases not matched to a gene: 6. This chain's CDR3 is CSYSTGVGNTIYF. The CDR3, as DNA: TGCAGTTATTCGACAGGGGTTGGAAACACCATATATTTT.

The J gene is TRBJ2-5, the V gene TRBV20-1; perhaps TRBD2 as D (5 bases). Germline V gene sequence: CDR1 DFQATT, CDR2 SNEGSKA (reference sequence). CDR3 length: 17 residues. V gave up 1 base and J gave up 2 bases, with 20 bases separating them. CDR3 sequence: CSARVPRIEGPQETQYF. The CDR3 nucleotides are TGCAGTGCTAGAGTCCCCCGCATCGAGGGTCCGCAAGAGACCCAGTACTTC.

This clonotype was detected a few times. The chain combines TRBV11-2 with TRBJ1-5; D not certain. The CDR3 runs 18 residues. The germline V and J ends were trimmed by 0 bases and 0 bases, with 15 bases remaining between them. Germline CDR1 SGHAT, CDR2 FQNNGV. As DNA, the CDR3 is TGTGCCAGCAGCTTAGATCATGGGCAGGCTTATAGCAATCAGCCCCAGCATTTT. Translated, it gives CASSLDHGQAYSNQPQHF.

This chain connects TRBV5-1 to TRBJ2-5; 7 bases align to TRBD1. Germline loops: CDR1 SGHRS, CDR2 YFSETQ. The CDR3 sequence is 13 residues long. V was pared by 3 bases and J by 1 base, with 0 bases of the junction left unmatched. CDR3 sequence: CASSWTGQETQYF. The DNA for the CDR3 is TGCGCCAGCAGCTGGACAGGCCAAGAGACCCAGTACTTC. The entire variable domain, with the rest obtained from reference TRBV5-1 and TRBJ2-5, is as follows: KAGVTQTPRYLIKTRGQQVTLSCSPISGHRSVSWYQQTPGQGLQFLFEYFSETQRNKGNFPGRFSGRQFSNSRSEMNVSTLELGDSALYLCASSWTGQETQYFGPGTRLLVL.

This clonotype has more than one count but fewer than ten. The chain is built from TRBV29-1 and TRBJ1-2; no firm D call. Trimming stripped 4 bases from V and 1 base from J, with 4 bases between. The germline V gene encodes CDR1 SQVTM and CDR2 ANQGSEA. The CDR3 has 11 amino acids. The CDR3 nucleotides read TGCAGCGTTGTAGATAACTATGGCTACACCTTC. The encoded protein is CSVVDNYGYTF.

The V call is TRBV12-3 or TRBV12-4, the J call TRBJ2-3, with D unresolved. The germline V and J ends were trimmed by 1 base and 6 bases, with 8 bases remaining between them. The CDR3 length is 13 residues. The CDR3 protein is CASSLVPGDTQYF. DNA for the CDR3: TGTGCCAGCAGTTTAGTACCCGGGGATACGCAGTATTTT.

The chain combines TRBV12-3 or TRBV12-4 with TRBJ1-3, with D perhaps matching TRBD1 (6 bases). CDR3 size: 13 residues. The V gene lost 3 bases and the J gene lost 12 bases, with 15 bases spanning the gap. CDR3 DNA: TGTGCCAGCAGTTTTAGGGGGGCGACAGACATATATTTT. This sequence encodes CASSFRGATDIYF.

This chain links TRBV7-2 with TRBJ1-4; 7 nucleotides agree with TRBD1. Looked up from germline, CDR1 is SGHTA and CDR2 is FQGNSA. Trimming took 4 bases from V and 6 from J; bases not matched to a gene: 11. The CDR3 contains 16 residues. CDR3 sequence: CASSSRFRDRDEKLFF. DNA of the CDR3: TGTGCCAGCAGCTCCAGATTCCGGGACAGAGATGAAAAACTGTTTTTT.

This clonotype has just a few counts. The rearrangement uses TRBV20-1 and TRBJ1-1, with D maybe TRBD1 (5 bases). This CDR3 has 17 amino acids. Germline V gene sequence: CDR1 DFQATT, CDR2 SNEGSKA (reference sequence). V gave up 4 bases and J gave up 4 bases, with 25 bases separating them. In nucleotides, the CDR3 is TGCAGTGCTAAGGGGCCCCTCTATAACCGGGGAGGCACTGAAGCTTTCTTT. Protein sequence: CSAKGPLYNRGGTEAFF.

This chain links TRBV29-1 with TRBJ1-1; no clear D gene. Looked up from germline, CDR1 is SQVTM and CDR2 is ANQGSEA. The CDR3 runs 14 residues. The germline V and J ends were trimmed by 2 bases and 1 base, with 11 bases remaining between them. CDR3 residues: CSVERLLQNTEAFF. The CDR3, as DNA: TGCAGCGTTGAAAGGCTTTTACAGAACACTGAAGCTTTCTTT.